This T cell receptor beta chain was observed in a study of shared clonotypes between healthy human individuals. Naive CD8 populations comprised CD45RO-negative cells positively selected for CCR7, excluding terminally differentiated effector memory CD45RA+ cells. Germline V gene data show CDR1 as MNHEY and CDR2 as SMNVEV (reference sequence). The ends were cut back, 5 bases at V and 4 bases at J, with 15 bases in the middle. The CDR3 has 14 residues. Profiling relied on immunoSEQ multiplex PCR, and the TCRdb table lists in-frame clones only, not all of them. Here the sample spans nearly 600,000 clones, over 95% being singletons.

The sample comprised naive CD8+ T cells sorted from blood. This TCR was recovered from a woman in her 30s in good health. The chain joins TRBV27 to TRBJ2-7; perhaps TRBD2 as D (6 bases). Here the CDR3 DNA reads TGTGCCAGCAGTCCTGCGGGACCCATTTACGAGCAGTACTTC. Encoded protein: CASSPAGPIYEQYF.